A single sample is the source of the 9 T cell receptor beta chains below, sequenced in a study of blood T cell repertoires in COVID-19. Measured with immunoSEQ multiplex PCR; TCRdb has only the in-frame clones, and not every one. Of roughly 180,000 clones listed, roughly 81% are singletons. Sequencing used peripheral blood. Every receptor here comes from a woman aged 45-65 years with COVID-19, enrolled during active disease.

In its sample, this clone was seen once. This chain connects TRBV4-1 to TRBJ1-2, with D unresolved. The CDR3 is 16 amino acids. The germline CDR1 and CDR2 sequences are MGHRA and YSYEKL. V lost 0 bases, J lost 3 bases, and 14 bases lay in between. The CDR3 DNA reads TGCGCCAGCAGCCAAGATCCTGGCAGGATGGACTATGGCTACACCTTC. Its translation is CASSQDPGRMDYGYTF.

Only one count was recorded for this clone. J is TRBJ1-1 and V is TRBV2; D is perhaps TRBD1 (6 bases). CDR1 is SNHLY, CDR2 FYNNEI, per germline. The CDR3 totals 15 residues. V was shortened by 1 base and J by 1 base, with 10 bases between the two germline ends. CDR3: CASSEEETGNTEAFF. The DNA for the CDR3 is TGTGCCAGCAGTGAAGAAGAGACAGGGAACACTGAAGCTTTCTTT.

V and J are TRBV19 and TRBJ2-5; weak D call: TRBD2 (5 bases). The CDR3 covers 14 residues. The germline gives CDR1 LNHDA, CDR2 SQIVND (reference sequence). V lost 9 bases, J lost 2 bases, and 16 bases lay in between. The CDR3 nucleotides are TGTGCCAGCAGGAGGCGTGACGGGCAAGAGACCCAGTACTTC. The encoded protein is CASRRRDGQETQYF.

The rearrangement links TRBV6-5 to TRBJ2-5; 13 positions agree with TRBD2. With V trimmed by 4 bases and J by 2 bases, 4 bases remained unmatched. The CDR3 is 16 amino acids. In germline, CDR1 is MNHEY, CDR2 SVGAGI. The CDR3 sequence: CASSWTSGGGQETQYF. The CDR3 DNA reads TGTGCCAGCAGTTGGACTAGCGGGGGAGGACAAGAGACCCAGTACTTC.

J is TRBJ1-1 and V is TRBV3-1 (or the pseudogene TRBV3-2); 7 bases match TRBD1. Germline-derived CDR1 and CDR2 are LGHDT and YNNKEL (reference sequence). The CDR3 totals 12 residues. The J segment lost 12 bases and the V segment lost 4 bases, leaving 8 bases of the junction unmatched. The CDR3 spells CASSPPGTDPFF. Here the CDR3 DNA reads TGTGCCAGCAGCCCACCAGGGACAGATCCTTTCTTT.

The chain is built from TRBV27 and TRBJ2-1, with 9 nucleotides matching TRBD2. The CDR3 is made up of 15 amino acids. V shed 2 bases and J 3 bases; nucleotides not matched to a gene: 2. CDR1 is MNHEY, CDR2 SMNVEV, per germline (reference sequence). The CDR3 spells CASSLAGGNYNEQFF. The CDR3 region has the DNA TGTGCCAGCAGTTTAGCGGGGGGGAACTACAATGAGCAGTTCTTC.

The chain is built from TRBV4-3 and TRBJ1-1; no definite D call. CDR1 and CDR2 from the germline V gene are LGHNA and YSLEER. V lost 2 bases, J lost 1 base, and 8 bases lay in between. CDR3 length equals 14 residues. In DNA, the CDR3 is TGCGCCAGCAGCCAATTCGGGTCGAACACTGAAGCTTTCTTT. Protein product: CASSQFGSNTEAFF.

CDR3 protein: CASSQIQAGSNYGYTF. The CDR3 DNA reads TGCGCCAGCAGCCAAATCCAAGCAGGATCGAACTATGGCTACACCTTC. The genes are TRBV4-3 and TRBJ1-2; D call uncertain. The CDR3 extends over 16 amino acids. The ends were cut back, 2 bases at V and 2 bases at J, with 15 bases in the middle. From germline, CDR1 is LGHNA and CDR2 YSLEER.

CDR3 sequence reads: CASSFGQGVRGQPQHF. CDR3 DNA sequence: TGTGCCAGCAGCTTTGGACAGGGAGTACGAGGACAGCCCCAGCATTTT. The V and J genes are TRBV7-2 and TRBJ1-5, with 8 bases fitting TRBD1. V shed 3 bases, J shed 7 bases, and the junction held 11 bases outside the gene matches. There are 16 residues in the CDR3. CDR1 and CDR2 (germline): SGHTA, FQGNSA.